This entry concerns a single T cell receptor (beta chain). The clone's antigen remains unknown. No much larger clone exists at a distance of one base, and base qualities are not known. Trimming takes 10 bases from V and 4 bases from J, and the germline ends sit 10 bases apart. Including the terminal cysteine and phenylalanine, the CDR3 comprises 11 residues. Only the CDR3 portion is preserved as DNA: 33 bases, with reading frame beginning at the first base. From the germline V gene, CDR1 is MNHEY and CDR2 is SVGAGI. The data are from a study of blood T cell repertoires in COVID-19 (dated by TCRdb to about 2020). Background for the entire study: Collaborator samples came from the United States, Italy and Spain and covered acute and convalescent phases of COVID-19. Deeply sampled blood TCRbeta repertoires from subjects exposed to, actively infected with, or recovered from COVID-19 were included in the dataset. A freely available public database, intended as a resource for researchers studying the immune response to SARS-CoV-2, is where the repertoires were released. The samples were drawn from two sources: the first 160 participants of the ongoing ImmuneRACE study, and 1,200 or so subjects contributed by 6 global collaborators. Where available, HLA class I and class II types were taken from metadata supplied by the sample provider and were not determined by assay-based typing. A de-identified subject ID, COVID-19 status, age in years and sex were almost always included in the sample metadata. The material from the prospective study consisted of cDNA or gDNA derived from T cells, B-cell-depleted T cells, or PBMCs. The full study reports these points: Clinical and demographic metadata were provided uncurated, with the amount varying by source and participant.

TCRbeta CDR3 regions were amplified from genomic DNA using the immunoSEQ Assay, a bias-controlled multiplex PCR. The paper's processing steps were these. Within the assay, amplification of reference gene primers was used to estimate how many nucleated cells each sample contained. Sequence reads were collapsed and filtered to measure the absolute abundance of every unique TCRbeta CDR3 rearrangement. For each sample, productive Simpson clonality was calculated as the square root of Simpson's diversity index across productive rearrangements. TCRdb obtained this table from immuneACCESS and retained in-frame rearrangements with V and J assigned. These tables miss some clones; where compared with another copy, unresolved V genes account for less than half of the shortfall, and the remainder is unexplained. V and J calls and clone size come straight from that table; D and trimming were deduced from the DNA. The sample table records fewer than 25,000 clones; approximately 91% of these occur just once. The ten largest clones take up around 3.1% of the sample.

The collaborating institutions used their own protocols to collect whole blood in K2EDTA tubes. For TCRbeta analysis, collaborators shipped samples in one of three forms: frozen whole blood, isolated PBMCs, or DNA extracted from either of those sample types. The sequencing input was peripheral blood. The TCR sequence derives from a woman in her seventies with active COVID-19. The sequence links TRBV6-5 to TRBJ1-1, with TRBD1 perhaps the D gene, on 6 matching bases. This receptor has the CDR3 CATRGGTEAFF. The nucleotide sequence reads TGTGCCACTCGAGGGGGCACTGAAGCTTTCTTT.